This T cell receptor (beta chain) was obtained from a study of Ad26.COV2.S vaccination and SARS-CoV-2 variants. Study-wide background: Administration of Ad26.COV2.S was intramuscular, either once or twice 56 days apart.

General study findings and limits: It was vaccine recipients, not placebo recipients, who had the higher spike-specific TCR breadth.

Treatment noted: approximately 18 received Ad26.COV2.S at low or high dose, single or two shots; about 5 received placebo; per-sample allocation not given. Sampling was performed 63 days after the first vaccine or placebo injection. At a Boston site, the person donating was an adult of 18-55 years. This table comes from immunoSEQ multiplex PCR, and its TCRdb copy is limited to in-frame clones, with some not included. This table holds 380,000 or so clones, 86% found once. V gave up 5 bases and J gave up 7 bases, with 18 bases separating them. CDR1 and CDR2 from the germline V gene are SGHVS and FQNEAQ. The CDR3 runs to 14 residues. About this clone: Antigen specificity is unknown.

This sequence joins TRBV7-8 and TRBJ2-7; TRBD1 might be the D (6 bases). The sequencing used peripheral blood, collected in a trial of Ad26.COV2.S vaccine versus placebo. This clonotype was sampled from a person aged 18 to 59 who received the Ad26.COV2.S COVID-19 vaccine or a placebo. CDR3 amino acids: CASSPQQGASEQYF. The CDR3 bases are TGTGCCAGCAGCCCGCAACAGGGAGCGAGTGAGCAGTACTTC.